The 32 T cell receptor beta chains reported below all come from one sample, sequenced in a study of blood T cell repertoires in COVID-19. Generated by immunoSEQ multiplex PCR, the TCRdb table keeps only in-frame clones and is missing some. The sample includes 250,000 to 350,000 clones, more than 80% of them seen just once. The sample was peripheral blood. These receptors all come from a woman aged 45-65 years with COVID-19, enrolled during active disease.

The V gene is TRBV12-3 or TRBV12-4, the J gene TRBJ1-6; D is unresolved. V was clipped by 3 bases and J by 10 bases, with 7 bases between them. CDR3 length equals 12 residues. The CDR3 reads CASSFYSSPLHF. For the CDR3, the DNA is TGTGCCAGCAGTTTTTACAGCTCACCCCTCCACTTT.

The CDR3 DNA reads TGTGCCACCAGTGACGCCGGGACAGGTAAAAACATTCAGTACTTC. This encodes CATSDAGTGKNIQYF. The chain joins TRBV24-1 to TRBJ2-4; 8 bases agree with TRBD1. CDR1 and CDR2 from the germline V gene are KGHDR and SFDVKD. The length of the CDR3 is 15 residues. V was pared by 4 bases and J by 4 bases, with 5 bases of the junction left unmatched.

The rearrangement joins TRBV27 to TRBJ2-2; no clear D. Germline V gene sequence: CDR1 MNHEY, CDR2 SMNVEV (reference sequence). This CDR3 has 13 amino acids. Between the trimmed V and J ends, which lost 2 bases and 6 bases, there was a span of 7 bases. The DNA of the CDR3 is TGTGCCAGCAGTTTACTCAGGCCCGGGGAGCTGTTTTTT. Translated, it gives CASSLLRPGELFF.

This clone appeared a single time. The rearrangement joins TRBV29-1 to TRBJ1-1, with 7 nucleotides matching TRBD1. The CDR3 contains 11 residues. CDR1 SQVTM and CDR2 ANQGSEA come from the germline V gene. The V and J ends lost 6 bases and 3 bases, in that order; junction bases with no gene match: 1. The CDR3 reads CSVGTDTEAFF. The CDR3 DNA reads TGCAGCGTGGGGACAGACACTGAAGCTTTCTTT.

The V gene is TRBV30, the J gene TRBJ2-3; 11 positions match TRBD2. Germline-derived CDR1 and CDR2 are GTSNPN and SVGIG (reference sequence). V dropped 7 bases and J dropped 3; count of bases not matched to a gene: 9. The CDR3 has 15 residues. CDR3 region: CAFDSGRVRTDTQYF. CDR3 sequence (DNA): TGTGCCTTCGATAGCGGGAGGGTTAGGACAGATACGCAGTATTTT.

The genes are TRBV6-5 and TRBJ2-2; TRBD2 might be the D (5 bases). Germline values: CDR1 MNHEY, CDR2 SVGAGI. This CDR3 has 11 amino acids. V was cut by 7 bases and J by 7 bases, with 7 bases left in between. CDR3 loop: CASTRDGELFF. The CDR3 nucleotides read TGTGCCAGCACTCGGGACGGGGAGCTGTTTTTT.

This clone appeared once. This sequence joins TRBV5-1 and TRBJ2-1, with D possibly TRBD1 on 5 matching bases. V lost 0 bases and J lost 12, with 13 bases in between. Germline CDR1 is SGHRS and CDR2 is YFSETQ. The CDR3 totals 13 residues. CDR3 sequence reads: CASSLEAAQGQFF. CDR3 nucleotide sequence: TGCGCCAGCAGCTTGGAGGCAGCCCAGGGGCAGTTCTTC.

The rearrangement links TRBV10-2 to TRBJ2-7; D gene unclear. The CDR3 sequence is 14 residues long. From germline, CDR1 is WSHSY and CDR2 SAAADI. V lost 5 bases and J 0 bases, leaving 11 bases between the germline ends. This chain's CDR3 is CASSSILSSYEQYF. The CDR3 DNA sequence: TGCGCCAGCAGTAGCATCCTAAGCTCCTACGAGCAGTACTTC.

The V and J genes are TRBV6-5 and TRBJ1-2, with D perhaps TRBD1 (6 bases). The V gene's germline CDR1 is MNHEY and CDR2 SVGAGI. The CDR3 has 14 residues. V dropped 0 bases and J dropped 5 bases, with 10 bases sitting between them. The CDR3 spells CASSYSLRGYGYTF. In nucleotides, the CDR3 is TGTGCCAGCAGTTACTCGCTCAGGGGTTATGGCTACACCTTC.

This clone appeared once. This sequence joins TRBV6-4 and TRBJ2-1; 10 positions match TRBD2. CDR3 size: 16 residues. V shed 5 bases, J shed 12 bases, and the junction held 16 bases outside the gene matches. Germline CDR1 and CDR2: MRHNA and SNTAGT. The CDR3 protein is CASSTPERAGGFRQFF. The CDR3 DNA sequence: TGTGCCAGCAGTACCCCAGAGAGAGCGGGAGGGTTCCGGCAGTTCTTC.

CDR3 bases: TGTGCCAGTAGCCCCGTTCAGGGGCAGAACTATGGCTACACCTTC. It specifies CASSPVQGQNYGYTF. The chain recombines TRBV19 with TRBJ1-2, with D perhaps TRBD1 (6 bases). Trimming left V 6 bases short and J 2 bases short, with 16 bases between. The CDR3 covers 15 residues. CDR1 is LNHDA, CDR2 SQIVND, per germline (reference sequence).

The rearrangement joins TRBV4-3 to TRBJ1-2; D gene ambiguous. From germline, CDR1 is LGHNA and CDR2 YSLEER. There are 15 residues in the CDR3. Trimming shortened V by 4 bases and J by 3 bases, and 15 bases separated the two germline ends. In DNA, the CDR3 is TGCGCCAGCAGCCCCTCTGGCGGGCTATACTATGGCTACACCTTC. It yields the protein CASSPSGGLYYGYTF.

This clone was seen only once. The V gene is TRBV28, the J gene TRBJ2-7, with TRBD2 matching over 8 bases. CDR3 length: 16 amino acids. With V trimmed by 3 bases and J by 4 bases, 11 bases remained unmatched. The germline CDR1 and CDR2 sequences are MDHEN and SYDVKM. CDR3 sequence (DNA): TGTGCCAGCAGTTTTGAGTTCGGGCTAGCGGGTTACGAGCAGTACTTC. This encodes CASSFEFGLAGYEQYF.

V usage is TRBV7-6 and J usage is TRBJ2-5; 15 bases align to TRBD2. This CDR3 is built from 18 residues. Germline V lookup: CDR1 SGHVS, CDR2 FNYEAQ. The V segment lost 4 bases and the J segment 5 bases; nucleotides outside the gene matches: 11. CDR3 in DNA: TGTGCCAGCAGCTCCGGACTAGCGGGAGGGCCGGTCTCGGAGACCCAGTACTTC. The encoded protein is CASSSGLAGGPVSETQYF.

The genes are TRBV19 and TRBJ2-4; tentative D call: TRBD1 (6 bases). The V gene's germline CDR1 is LNHDA and CDR2 SQIVND (reference sequence). The CDR3 has 14 amino acids. V was trimmed by 5 bases and J by 15 bases, leaving 23 bases between them. The CDR3 spells CASSWADSPPFLYF. CDR3 coding DNA: TGTGCCAGTAGTTGGGCGGACAGTCCCCCTTTCCTGTACTTC.

The rearrangement joins TRBV5-6 to TRBJ1-2; no clear D gene. The V end was cut by 1 base, the J end by 6 bases, with 13 bases between. The CDR3 spans 14 residues. Germline-derived CDR1 and CDR2 are SGHDT and YYEEEE. The CDR3 coding sequence is TGTGCCAGCAGCTTGCCTAGGCTCTCGGATGGCTACACCTTC. Translation: CASSLPRLSDGYTF.

The chain couples TRBV11-2 to TRBJ1-2; 11 bases align to TRBD1. Per germline, CDR1 SGHAT and CDR2 FQNNGV. The CDR3 consists of 15 residues. The ends lost 5 bases at V and 5 bases at J; junction bases unmatched: 7. The DNA for the CDR3 is TGTGCCAGCAGCCTCGGACAGGGGGCTTCTTATGGCTACACCTTC. Protein product: CASSLGQGASYGYTF.

V gene TRBV7-3 combines with J gene TRBJ1-5; possibly TRBD1 for D (5 bases). Between the trimmed V and J ends, which lost 2 bases and 3 bases, there was a span of 8 bases. This CDR3 comprises 14 residues. Germline CDR1 SGHTA, CDR2 FQGTGA. The chain's CDR3 is CASSLQGVNQPQHF. The CDR3 DNA sequence: TGTGCCAGCAGCTTACAGGGCGTCAATCAGCCCCAGCATTTT.

The chain recombines TRBV5-1 with TRBJ2-7, with TRBD2 matching 10 bases. This CDR3 is built from 15 residues. Germline V gene sequence: CDR1 SGHRS, CDR2 YFSETQ. Trimming cost V 0 bases and J 7 bases; bases outside gene matches: 7. CDR3 region: CASSLGPGTSEEQYF. The CDR3 nucleotides read TGCGCCAGCAGCTTGGGCCCCGGGACTAGCGAAGAGCAGTACTTC.

The table lists this clone with a count of one. The chain recombines TRBV2 with TRBJ2-7; 7 nucleotides agree with TRBD1. This CDR3 contains 11 residues. CDR1 and CDR2 from the germline V gene are SNHLY and FYNNEI. Trimming took 6 bases from V and 9 from J; bases not matched to a gene: 5. This CDR3 is CASSRAGGQYF. The CDR3 nucleotides read TGTGCCAGCAGCAGGGCAGGGGGGCAGTACTTC. The full variable domain, rest sourced from reference TRBV2 and TRBJ2-7, is EPEVTQTPSHQVTQMGQEVILRCVPISNHLYFYWYRQILGQKVEFLVSFYNNEISEKSEIFDDQFSVERPDGSNFTLKIRSTKLEDSAMYFCASSRAGGQYFGPGTRLTVT.

The chain links TRBV19 to TRBJ2-3, with D unresolved. The CDR3 has 14 amino acids. V lost 3 bases and J 0 bases, leaving 7 bases between the germline ends. Germline CDR1 LNHDA, CDR2 SQIVND (reference sequence). CDR3 loop: CASSILISTDTQYF. The CDR3 nucleotides are TGTGCCAGTAGTATCTTAATTAGCACAGATACGCAGTATTTT.

This clone has a handful of counts. This chain links TRBV7-9 with TRBJ2-7; 10 bases agree with TRBD1. V shed 4 bases and J 3 bases; nucleotides not matched to a gene: 6. The CDR3 consists of 15 residues. Per germline, CDR1 SEHNR and CDR2 FQNEAQ (reference sequence). The DNA of the CDR3 is TGTGCCAGCAGCTCGTTGGACAGGGGGTTCTACGAGCAGTACTTC. It yields the protein CASSSLDRGFYEQYF.

The rearrangement uses TRBV15 and TRBJ1-1; TRBD1 matches at 9 bases. This CDR3 region has 15 residues. Germline values: CDR1 LNHNV, CDR2 YYDKDF (reference sequence). The junction had 6 bases not matched to a gene; V was cut back by 0 bases and J by 7 bases. DNA of the CDR3: TGTGCCACCAGCAGAGAAGACAGGGGGAGAGATGAAGCTTTCTTT. Translation gives CATSREDRGRDEAFF.

The chain couples TRBV19 to TRBJ2-7; the match to TRBD1 covers 8 bases. CDR3 length: 14 residues. V lost 3 bases, J lost 4 bases, and 5 bases stayed unmatched. Looked up from germline, CDR1 is LNHDA and CDR2 is SQIVND (reference sequence). CDR3 loop: CASSMTDRVYEQYF. The DNA of the CDR3 is TGTGCCAGTAGTATGACGGACAGGGTGTACGAGCAGTACTTC.

The chain has TRBV5-6 and TRBJ1-1; TRBD1 matches 11 bases. The CDR3 has 15 amino acids. Losses at the gene ends were 6 bases for V and 7 bases for J; bases not matched to a gene: 11. Per the germline V gene, CDR1 is SGHDT and CDR2 is YYEEEE. This CDR3 is CASTTRGQGVIEAFF. In DNA, the CDR3 is TGTGCCAGCACCACCCGGGGACAGGGGGTGATTGAAGCTTTCTTT. The variable domain in full, with the rest retrieved from reference TRBV5-6 and TRBJ1-1, is DAGVTQSPTHLIKTRGQQVTLRCSPKSGHDTVSWYQQALGQGPQFIFQYYEEEERQRGNFPDRFSGHQFPNYSSELNVNALLLGDSALYLCASTTRGQGVIEAFFGQGTRLTVV.

The rearrangement joins TRBV6-5 to TRBJ1-3, with 8 bases matching TRBD1. V dropped 5 bases and J dropped 1; count of bases not matched to a gene: 4. CDR1 and CDR2 (germline): MNHEY, SVGAGI. The CDR3 runs 15 residues. CDR3 sequence (DNA): TGTGCCAGCAGTCGTGACAGGGGTTCTGGAAACACCATATATTTT. Translating it yields CASSRDRGSGNTIYF.

V and J are TRBV7-9 and TRBJ2-3; D gene ambiguous. Trimming pared 5 bases from V and 3 bases from J, leaving 9 bases between. CDR3 length: 13 amino acids. In germline, CDR1 is SEHNR, CDR2 FQNEAQ (reference sequence). CDR3 nucleotide sequence: TGTGCCAGCAGCCGAGCCTGGACAGATACGCAGTATTTT. It encodes CASSRAWTDTQYF.

This chain joins TRBV12-3 or TRBV12-4 and TRBJ2-5, with TRBD2 as a possible D gene (5 bases). This CDR3 spans 13 amino acids. V lost 7 bases to trimming and J lost 5 bases, with 14 bases between them. The CDR3 DNA reads TGTGCCAGCACCCAAGCGGCCCGTGAGACCCAGTACTTC. It yields the protein CASTQAARETQYF.

This clone was found once. V and J are TRBV25-1 and TRBJ2-2; D not resolved. The V gene lost 6 bases and the J gene lost 0 bases, with 5 bases spanning the gap. CDR3 length equals 13 residues. The V gene's germline CDR1 is MGHDK and CDR2 SYGVNS. The CDR3, as DNA: TGTGCCAGCAGCGAGACGAACACCGGGGAGCTGTTTTTT. Translated, it gives CASSETNTGELFF.

The chain employs TRBV7-9 and TRBJ2-3; D perhaps matches TRBD1 (5 bases). Trimming pared 5 bases from V and 0 bases from J, leaving 9 bases between. The germline CDR1 and CDR2 sequences are SEHNR and FQNEAQ (reference sequence). The CDR3 is 14 amino acids. DNA of the CDR3: TGTGCCAGCAGCATAAGACAGAGCACAGATACGCAGTATTTT. Amino acid sequence: CASSIRQSTDTQYF.

Points on this clone: A much larger clone sits a single nucleotide away, making a read error possible. The V call is TRBV5-6, the J call TRBJ2-7; 9 bases align to TRBD1. The trim removed 4 bases at V and 2 bases at J, leaving 4 bases unmatched. This CDR3 has 14 amino acids. Germline V gene lookup returns CDR1 SGHDT and CDR2 YYEEEE. For the CDR3, the DNA is TGTGCCAGCAGCACGGGACAGGGACCCTACGAGCAGTACTTC. It encodes CASSTGQGPYEQYF.

The chain combines TRBV16 with TRBJ1-2; D gene ambiguous. Per germline, CDR1 KGHSY and CDR2 FQNENV. CDR3 length: 14 residues. Trimming cost V 0 bases and J 6 bases, with 11 bases left between them. The CDR3 region is CASSQSNSGNGYTF. CDR3 bases: TGTGCCAGCAGCCAATCGAACAGCGGCAATGGCTACACCTTC.